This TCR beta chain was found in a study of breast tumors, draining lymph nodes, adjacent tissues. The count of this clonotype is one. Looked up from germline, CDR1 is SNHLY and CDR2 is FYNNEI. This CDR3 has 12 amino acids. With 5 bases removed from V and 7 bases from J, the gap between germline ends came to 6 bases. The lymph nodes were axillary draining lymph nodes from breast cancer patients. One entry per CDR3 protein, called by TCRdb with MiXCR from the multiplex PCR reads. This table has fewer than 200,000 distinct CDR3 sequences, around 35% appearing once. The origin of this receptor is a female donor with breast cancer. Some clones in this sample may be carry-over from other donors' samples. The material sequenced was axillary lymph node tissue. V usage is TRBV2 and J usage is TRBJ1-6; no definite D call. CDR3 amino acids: CASSQRNSPLHF. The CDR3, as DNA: TGTGCCAGCAGTCAGAGAAATTCACCCCTCCACTTT.